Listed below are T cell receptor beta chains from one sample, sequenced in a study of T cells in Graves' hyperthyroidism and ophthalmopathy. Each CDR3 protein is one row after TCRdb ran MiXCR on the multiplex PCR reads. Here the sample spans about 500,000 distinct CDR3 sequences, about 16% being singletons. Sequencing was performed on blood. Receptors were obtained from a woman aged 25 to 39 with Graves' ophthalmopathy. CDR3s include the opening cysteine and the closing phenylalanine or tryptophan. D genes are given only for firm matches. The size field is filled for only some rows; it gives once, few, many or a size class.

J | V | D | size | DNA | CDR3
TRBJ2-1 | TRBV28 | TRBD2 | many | TGTGCCAGCAGTTTAAGACTAGCGGGGAAGAATGAGCAGTTCTTC | CASSLRLAGKNEQFF
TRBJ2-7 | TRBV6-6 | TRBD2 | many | TGTGCCAGCAGTTACGCTAGCGGACCTTCCGCCGAGCAGTACTTC | CASSYASGPSAEQYF
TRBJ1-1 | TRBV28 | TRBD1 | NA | TGTGCCAGCGGGGACAGGGCCAAGACTGAAGCTTTCTTT | CASGDRAKTEAFF
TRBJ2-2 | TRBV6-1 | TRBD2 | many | TGTGCCAGCAGAAGCGGGAGGACGGACACCGGGGAGCTGTTTTTT | CASRSGRTDTGELFF
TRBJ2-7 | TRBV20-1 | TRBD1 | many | TGCAGCCTTTCACCGGGACAGGGGGCAATCTACGAGCAGTACTTC | CSLSPGQGAIYEQYF
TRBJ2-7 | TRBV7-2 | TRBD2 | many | TGTGCCAGCAGCTTGAGCGGGAGGGTCTACGAGCAGTACTTC | CASSLSGRVYEQYF
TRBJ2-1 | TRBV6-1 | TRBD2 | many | TGTGCCAGCTCGGCTAGCGGGAGAGGCTACAATGAGCAGTTCTTC | CASSASGRGYNEQFF
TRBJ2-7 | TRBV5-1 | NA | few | TGCGCCAGCAGCCAACCGAGCTCCTACGAGCAGTACTTC | CASSQPSSYEQYF
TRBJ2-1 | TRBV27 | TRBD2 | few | TGTGCCAGCAGGCTTAGCGGGAGGAGCTCCTACAATGAGCAGTTCTTC | CASRLSGRSSYNEQFF
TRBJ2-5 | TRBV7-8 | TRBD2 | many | TGTGCCAGCAGTCATTACAGGACTAGTGAGACCCAGTACTTC | CASSHYRTSETQYF
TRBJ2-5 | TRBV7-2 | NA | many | TGTGCCAGCAGCTTCAGGGGGAGGGCCGCGTCGGAGACCCAGTACTTC | CASSFRGRAASETQYF
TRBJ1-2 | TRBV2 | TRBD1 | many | TGTGCCAGCAGTGAGGTGACAGGGGAGGATGGCTACACCTTC | CASSEVTGEDGYTF
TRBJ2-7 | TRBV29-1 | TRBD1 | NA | TGCAGCGCTGCGGAGACCGGGACAGGGGGCGACGAGCAGTACTTC | CSAAETGTGGDEQYF
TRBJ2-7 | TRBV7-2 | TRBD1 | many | TGTGCCAGCAGCTTAAGGGGGCGGGACGAGCAGTACTTC | CASSLRGRDEQYF
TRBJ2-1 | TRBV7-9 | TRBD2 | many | TGTGCCAGCAGGGAACTAGCGGGGTCAAACAATGAGCAGTTCTTC | CASRELAGSNNEQFF
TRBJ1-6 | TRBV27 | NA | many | TGTGCCAGCAGTTTATCGGCAGGGGCGGTTTCACCCCTCCACTTT | CASSLSAGAVSPLHF
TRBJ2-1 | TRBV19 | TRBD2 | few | TGTGCCAGTAGTATGATTCGGACTAGCGGGAGGAATGAGCAGTTCTTC | CASSMIRTSGRNEQFF
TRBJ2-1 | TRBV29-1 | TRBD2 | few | TGCAGCGTGCGAGCGGGACCCTACAATGAGCAGTTCTTC | CSVRAGPYNEQFF
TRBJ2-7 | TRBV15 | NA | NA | TGTGCCACCAGCAGCGAGGGCTACGAGCAGTACTTC | CATSSEGYEQYF
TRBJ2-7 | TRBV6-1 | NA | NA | TGTGCCAGCAGCCCGACAGCCTTCTCCTACGAGCAGTACTTC | CASSPTAFSYEQYF
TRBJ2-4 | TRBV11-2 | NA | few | TGTGCCAGCAGCTCTATTCTCCGAACAGTTAAAAACATTCAGTACTTC | CASSSILRTVKNIQYF
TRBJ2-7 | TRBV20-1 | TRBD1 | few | TGCAGCGCCGGGACAGGGGCCTACGAGCAGTACTTC | CSAGTGAYEQYF
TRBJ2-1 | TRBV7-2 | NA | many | TGTGCCAGCAGCTTAGACAGGGGGGGGGGCAATGAGCAGTTCTTC | CASSLDRGGGNEQFF
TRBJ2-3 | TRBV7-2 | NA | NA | TGTGCCAGCAGGCAGGGCCGAGGGGCGAGGAGGGGCTCGACAGATACGCAGTATTTT | CASRQGRGARRGSTDTQYF
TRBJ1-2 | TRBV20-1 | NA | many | TGCAGTGCCAGCCCCGGGGGGGGGTATAACTATGGCTACACCTTC | CSASPGGGYNYGYTF
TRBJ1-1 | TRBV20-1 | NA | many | TGCAGTGTTACGGACGGGTACACTGAAGCTTTCTTT | CSVTDGYTEAFF
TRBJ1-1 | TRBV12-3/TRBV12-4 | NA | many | TGTGCCAGCAGTTTTTACACTGAAGCTTTCTTT | CASSFYTEAFF
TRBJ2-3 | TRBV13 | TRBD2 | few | TGTGCCAGCAGCGGACTAGCGGATACTACGCAGTATTTT | CASSGLADTTQYF
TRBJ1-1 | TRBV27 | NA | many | TGTGCCAGCAGTTCAACAGGACATCTCTCAGCCACTGAAGCTTTCTTT | CASSSTGHLSATEAFF
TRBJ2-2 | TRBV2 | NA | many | TGTGCCAGCAAGCTAGCGATAAACACCGGGGAGCTGTTTTTT | CASKLAINTGELFF
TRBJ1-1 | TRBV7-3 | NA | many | TGTGCCAGCAGCTCACAACCGCAGGGTCGAACTGAAGCTTTCTTT | CASSSQPQGRTEAFF
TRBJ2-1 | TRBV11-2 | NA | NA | TGTGCCAGCAGCTTACTCATCGGGGGGCCGAATGAGCAGTTCTTC | CASSLLIGGPNEQFF
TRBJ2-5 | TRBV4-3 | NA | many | TGCGCCAGCAGCCAAGAAGGCTGGGAGACCCAGTACTTC | CASSQEGWETQYF
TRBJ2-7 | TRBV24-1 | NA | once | TGTGCCACCAGTGATTCAACCCACGAGCAGTACTTC | CATSDSTHEQYF
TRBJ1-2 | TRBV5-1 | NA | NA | TGCGCCAGCAGCTTGTCTCCCAGGGCAAATTTCTATGGCTACACCTTC | CASSLSPRANFYGYTF
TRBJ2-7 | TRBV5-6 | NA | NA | TGTGCCAGCAGCTCTGGACATTCGACCTACGAGCAGTACTTC | CASSSGHSTYEQYF
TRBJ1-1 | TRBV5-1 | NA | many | TGCGCCAGCAGCGGAACCACCGGACATCCCTTAACTGAAGCTTTCTTT | CASSGTTGHPLTEAFF
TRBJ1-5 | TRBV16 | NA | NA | TGTGCCAGCAGCCAGAAGGCCCAGCCCCAGCATTTT | CASSQKAQPQHF
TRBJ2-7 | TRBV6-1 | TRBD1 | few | TGTGCCAGCAGGGTGACAGGGCCCGGCGAGCAGTACTTC | CASRVTGPGEQYF
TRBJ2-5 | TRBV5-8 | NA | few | TGTGCCAGCAGCTTGGGTGGGATCGGAGAGACCCAGTACTTC | CASSLGGIGETQYF
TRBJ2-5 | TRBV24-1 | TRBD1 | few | TGTGCCACCAGTGACGCGAGACAGGGGAGCCAAGAGACCCAGTACTTC | CATSDARQGSQETQYF
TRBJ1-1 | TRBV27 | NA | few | TGTGCCAGCAGTTCCCTAGCGGGCACTGAAGCTTTCTTT | CASSSLAGTEAFF
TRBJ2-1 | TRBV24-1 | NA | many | TGTGCCACCAGTGCCTTGGACGTGGGAAATGAGCAGTTCTTC | CATSALDVGNEQFF
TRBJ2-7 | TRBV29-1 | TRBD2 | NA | TGCAGCGTCCTAGCGGGATCCTACGAGCAGTACTTC | CSVLAGSYEQYF